Below, 6 T cell receptor beta chains from the same sample are listed, as sequenced in a study of T cells after yellow fever vaccination. Each CDR3 protein gets one entry after TCRdb re-called the 5' RACE reads with MiXCR. The repertoire consists of more than 200,000 distinct CDR3 sequences, with around 3.5% occurring once and the leading ten covering roughly a fifth. This specimen consisted of PBMCs, obtained 15 days after the yellow fever booster vaccination. The origin of the receptors is a man between 18 and 35 years old who received the YFV17D yellow fever vaccine.

This clonotype came up many times. The V and J genes are TRBV20-1 and TRBJ2-3; D is perhaps TRBD1 (6 bases). CDR1 is DFQATT, CDR2 SNEGSKA, per germline (reference sequence). The V end was cut by 8 bases, the J end by 0 bases, with 12 bases between. This CDR3 has 13 residues. The CDR3 nucleotides read TGCAGTTCAAAGAGGGGGAGCACAGATACGCAGTATTTT. It codes for CSSKRGSTDTQYF.

This clonotype was counted ten times or more. The V gene is TRBV6-2 or TRBV6-3, the J gene TRBJ2-2; TRBD2 matches at 12 bases. The V gene's germline CDR1 is MNHEY and CDR2 SVGEGT. The trim removed 6 bases at V and 2 bases at J, leaving 10 bases unmatched. The CDR3 length is 18 residues. The CDR3 region has the DNA TGTGCCAGCAGCCGCCGACCACTAGCGGGGGGCAACACCGGGGAGCTGTTTTTT. It translates to CASSRRPLAGGNTGELFF.

This clonotype was counted many times. This chain links TRBV5-1 with TRBJ2-1, with TRBD2 matching 8 bases. Germline V gene sequence: CDR1 SGHRS, CDR2 YFSETQ. The CDR3 consists of 16 residues. With 2 bases clipped from V and 1 base from J, the junction kept 5 bases outside the gene matches. CDR3 nucleotide sequence: TGCGCCAGCAGCTTCCCCAGCGGGAGTTCCTACAATGAGCAGTTCTTC. Protein product: CASSFPSGSSYNEQFF.

In this sample, this clonotype turned up many times. V and J are TRBV7-3 and TRBJ2-1; 8 bases map to TRBD2. This CDR3 region has 16 residues. The V gene's germline CDR1 is SGHTA and CDR2 FQGTGA. The V and J ends lost 2 bases and 3 bases, in that order; junction bases with no gene match: 6. The CDR3 is CASSLASGGGYNEQFF. The CDR3 DNA reads as TGTGCCAGCAGCTTAGCCAGCGGGGGAGGCTACAATGAGCAGTTCTTC.

This clonotype was detected ten times or more. The chain carries TRBV5-1 and TRBJ2-3; 9 bases are shared with TRBD2. This CDR3 has 14 amino acids. Germline V gene lookup returns CDR1 SGHRS and CDR2 YFSETQ. With V trimmed by 6 bases and J by 2 bases, 4 bases remained unmatched. The DNA for the CDR3 is TGCGCCAGCACTAGCGGGGAGGTCACAGATACGCAGTATTTT. Its protein is CASTSGEVTDTQYF.

This clonotype was seen many times. V gene TRBV27 combines with J gene TRBJ2-7; D ambiguous. Germline CDR1 reads MNHEY; CDR2 reads SMNVEV (reference sequence). CDR3 size: 15 residues. V was pared by 2 bases and J by 6 bases, with 17 bases between. CDR3 DNA sequence: TGTGCCAGCAGTTTAAGCCGGGCCGCAGGCGGCGAGCAGTACTTC. Amino acid sequence: CASSLSRAAGGEQYF.